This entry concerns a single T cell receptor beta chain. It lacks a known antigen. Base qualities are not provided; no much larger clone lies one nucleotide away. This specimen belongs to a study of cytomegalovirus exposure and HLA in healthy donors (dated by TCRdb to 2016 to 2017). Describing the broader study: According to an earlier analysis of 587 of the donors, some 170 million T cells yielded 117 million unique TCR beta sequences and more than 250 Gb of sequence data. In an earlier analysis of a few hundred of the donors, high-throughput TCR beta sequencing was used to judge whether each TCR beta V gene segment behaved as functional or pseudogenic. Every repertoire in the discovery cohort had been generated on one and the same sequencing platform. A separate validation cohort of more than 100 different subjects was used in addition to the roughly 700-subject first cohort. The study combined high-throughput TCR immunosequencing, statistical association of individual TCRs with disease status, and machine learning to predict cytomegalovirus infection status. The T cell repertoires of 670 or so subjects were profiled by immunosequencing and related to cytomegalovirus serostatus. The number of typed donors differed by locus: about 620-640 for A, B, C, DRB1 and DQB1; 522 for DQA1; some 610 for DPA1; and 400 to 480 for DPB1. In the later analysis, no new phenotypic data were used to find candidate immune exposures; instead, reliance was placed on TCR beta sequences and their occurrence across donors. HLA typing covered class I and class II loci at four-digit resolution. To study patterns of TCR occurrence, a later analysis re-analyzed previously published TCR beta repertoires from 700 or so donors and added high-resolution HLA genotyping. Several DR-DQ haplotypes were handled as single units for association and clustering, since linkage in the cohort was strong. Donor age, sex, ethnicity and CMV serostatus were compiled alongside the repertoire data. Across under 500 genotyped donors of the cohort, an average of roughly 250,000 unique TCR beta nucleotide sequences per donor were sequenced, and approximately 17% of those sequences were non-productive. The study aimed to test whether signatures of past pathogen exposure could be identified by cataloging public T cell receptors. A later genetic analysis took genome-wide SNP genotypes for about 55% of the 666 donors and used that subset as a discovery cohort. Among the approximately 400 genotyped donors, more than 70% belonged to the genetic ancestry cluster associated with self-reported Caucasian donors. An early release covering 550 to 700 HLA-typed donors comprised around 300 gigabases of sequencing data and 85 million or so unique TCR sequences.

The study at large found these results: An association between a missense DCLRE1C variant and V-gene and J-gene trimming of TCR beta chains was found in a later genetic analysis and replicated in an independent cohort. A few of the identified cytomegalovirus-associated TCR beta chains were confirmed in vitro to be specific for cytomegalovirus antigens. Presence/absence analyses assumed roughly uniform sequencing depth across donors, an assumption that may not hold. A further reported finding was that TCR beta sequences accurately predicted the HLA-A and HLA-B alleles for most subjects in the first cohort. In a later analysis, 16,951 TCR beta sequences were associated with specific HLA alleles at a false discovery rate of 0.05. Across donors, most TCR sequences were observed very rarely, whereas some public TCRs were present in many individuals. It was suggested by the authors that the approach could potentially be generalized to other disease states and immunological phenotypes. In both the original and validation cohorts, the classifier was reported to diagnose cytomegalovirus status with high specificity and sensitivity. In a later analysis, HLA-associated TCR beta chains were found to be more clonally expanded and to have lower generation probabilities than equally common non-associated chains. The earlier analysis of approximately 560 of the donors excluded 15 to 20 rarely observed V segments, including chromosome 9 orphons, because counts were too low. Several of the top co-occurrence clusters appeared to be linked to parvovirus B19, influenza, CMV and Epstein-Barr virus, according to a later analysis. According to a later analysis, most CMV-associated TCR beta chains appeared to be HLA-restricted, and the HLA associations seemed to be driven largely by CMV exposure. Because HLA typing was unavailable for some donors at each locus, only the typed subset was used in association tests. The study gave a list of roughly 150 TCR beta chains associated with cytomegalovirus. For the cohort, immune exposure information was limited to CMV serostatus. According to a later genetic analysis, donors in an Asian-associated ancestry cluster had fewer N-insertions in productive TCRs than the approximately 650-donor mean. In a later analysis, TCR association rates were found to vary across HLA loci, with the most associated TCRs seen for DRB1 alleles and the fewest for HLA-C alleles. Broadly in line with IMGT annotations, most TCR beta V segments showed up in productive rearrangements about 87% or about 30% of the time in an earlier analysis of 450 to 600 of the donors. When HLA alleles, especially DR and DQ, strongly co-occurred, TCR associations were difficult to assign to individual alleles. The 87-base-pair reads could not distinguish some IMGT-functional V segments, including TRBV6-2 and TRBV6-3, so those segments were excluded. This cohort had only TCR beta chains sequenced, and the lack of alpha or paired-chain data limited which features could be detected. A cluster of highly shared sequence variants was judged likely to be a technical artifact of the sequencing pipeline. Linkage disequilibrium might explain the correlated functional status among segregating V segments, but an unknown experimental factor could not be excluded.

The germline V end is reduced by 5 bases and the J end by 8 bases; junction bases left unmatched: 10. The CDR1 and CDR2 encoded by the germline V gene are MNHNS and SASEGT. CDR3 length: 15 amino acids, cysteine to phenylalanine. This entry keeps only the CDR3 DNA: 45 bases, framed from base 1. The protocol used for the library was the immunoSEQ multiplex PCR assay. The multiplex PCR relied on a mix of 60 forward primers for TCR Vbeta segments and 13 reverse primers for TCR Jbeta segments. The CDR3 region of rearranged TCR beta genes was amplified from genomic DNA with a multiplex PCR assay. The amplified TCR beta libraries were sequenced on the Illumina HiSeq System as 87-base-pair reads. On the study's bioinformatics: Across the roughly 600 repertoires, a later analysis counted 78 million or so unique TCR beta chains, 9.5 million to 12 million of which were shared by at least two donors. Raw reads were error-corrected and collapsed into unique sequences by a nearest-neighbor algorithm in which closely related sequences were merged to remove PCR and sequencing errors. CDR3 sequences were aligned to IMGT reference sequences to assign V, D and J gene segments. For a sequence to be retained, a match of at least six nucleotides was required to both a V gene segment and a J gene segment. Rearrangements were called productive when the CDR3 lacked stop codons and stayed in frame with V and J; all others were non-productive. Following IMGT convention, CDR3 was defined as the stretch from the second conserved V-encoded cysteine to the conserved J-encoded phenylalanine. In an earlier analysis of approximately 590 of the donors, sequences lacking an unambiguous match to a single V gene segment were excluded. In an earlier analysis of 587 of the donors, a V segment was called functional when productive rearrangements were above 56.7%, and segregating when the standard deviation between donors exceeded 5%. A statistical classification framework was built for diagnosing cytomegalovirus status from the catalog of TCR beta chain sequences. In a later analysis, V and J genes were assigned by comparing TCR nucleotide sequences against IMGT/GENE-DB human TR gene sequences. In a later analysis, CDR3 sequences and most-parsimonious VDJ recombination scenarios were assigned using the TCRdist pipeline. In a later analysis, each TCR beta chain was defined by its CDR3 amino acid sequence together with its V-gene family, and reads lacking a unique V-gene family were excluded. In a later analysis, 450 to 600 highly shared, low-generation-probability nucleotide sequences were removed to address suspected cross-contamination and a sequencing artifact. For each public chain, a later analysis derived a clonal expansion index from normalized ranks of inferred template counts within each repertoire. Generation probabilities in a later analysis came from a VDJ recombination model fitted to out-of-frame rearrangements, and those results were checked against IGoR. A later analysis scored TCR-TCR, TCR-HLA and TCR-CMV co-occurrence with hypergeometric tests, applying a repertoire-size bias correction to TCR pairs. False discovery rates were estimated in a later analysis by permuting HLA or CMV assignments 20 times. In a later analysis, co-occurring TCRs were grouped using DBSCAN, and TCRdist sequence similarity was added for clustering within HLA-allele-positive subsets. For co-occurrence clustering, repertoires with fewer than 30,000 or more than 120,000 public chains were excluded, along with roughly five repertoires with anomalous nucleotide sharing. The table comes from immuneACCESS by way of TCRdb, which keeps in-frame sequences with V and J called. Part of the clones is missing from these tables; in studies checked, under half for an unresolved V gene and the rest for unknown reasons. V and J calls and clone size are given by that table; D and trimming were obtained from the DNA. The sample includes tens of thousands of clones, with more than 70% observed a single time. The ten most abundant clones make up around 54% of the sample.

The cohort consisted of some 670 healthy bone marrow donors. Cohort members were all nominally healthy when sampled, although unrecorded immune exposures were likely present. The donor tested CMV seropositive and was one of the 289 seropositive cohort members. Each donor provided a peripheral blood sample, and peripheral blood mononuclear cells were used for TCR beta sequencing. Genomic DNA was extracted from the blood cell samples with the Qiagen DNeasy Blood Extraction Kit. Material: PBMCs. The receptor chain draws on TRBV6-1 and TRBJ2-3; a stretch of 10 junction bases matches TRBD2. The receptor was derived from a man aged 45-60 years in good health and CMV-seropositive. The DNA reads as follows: TGTGCCAGCAGTCGAGCGGGGGGGCCGGTAGGTACGCAGTATTTT. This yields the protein CASSRAGGPVGTQYF.